This entry lists 23 T cell receptor beta chains sequenced from one sample in a study of blood T cell repertoires in COVID-19. Method: immunoSEQ multiplex PCR; TCRdb's copy keeps in-frame clones and lacks some. This repertoire shows under 300,000 clones, around nine tenths found once; its top ten account for under 9%. Sequenced input: peripheral blood. The receptors derive from a woman aged 70 to 79 with active or convalescent COVID-19.

This chain connects TRBV18 to TRBJ1-2; the D gene is possibly TRBD1 (5 bases). V gave up 3 bases and J gave up 6 bases, with 14 bases separating them. Germline CDR1 is KGHSH and CDR2 is LQKENI. This CDR3 has 14 residues. CDR3 sequence: CASSPQGQPNGYTF. The CDR3 DNA reads TGTGCCAGCTCACCTCAAGGACAACCTAATGGCTACACCTTC. The variable domain in full, completed from reference TRBV18 and TRBJ1-2, reads NAGVMQNPRHLVRRRGQEARLRCSPMKGHSHVYWYRQLPEEGLKFMVYLQKENIIDESGMPKERFSAEFPKEGPSILRIQQVVRGDSAAYFCASSPQGQPNGYTFGSGTRLTVV.

The rearrangement uses TRBV11-2 and TRBJ2-1; tentatively, D is TRBD1 (5 bases). The CDR3 runs to 15 residues. V lost 5 bases and J 2 bases, leaving 13 bases between the germline ends. Germline loops: CDR1 SGHAT, CDR2 FQNNGV. Written as DNA, the CDR3 is TGTGCCAGCAGCGTAGGGGTCGGAGCCTACAATGAGCAGTTCTTC. Translated, it gives CASSVGVGAYNEQFF. Based on the CDR3 plus reference TRBV11-2 and TRBJ2-1, the full variable domain is EAGVAQSPRYKIIEKRQSVAFWCNPISGHATLYWYQQILGQGPKLLIQFQNNGVVDDSQLPKDRFSAERLKGVDSTLKIQPAKLEDSAVYLCASSVGVGAYNEQFFGPGTRLTVL.

The V and J genes are TRBV7-9 and TRBJ2-2, with D tentatively TRBD1 (5 bases). The V end lost 1 base, the J end lost 3 bases, and 9 bases lay between the germline ends. Germline CDR1 reads SEHNR; CDR2 reads FQNEAQ (reference sequence). The CDR3 is 15 amino acids. The CDR3: CASSLVRVDTGELFF. The CDR3 nucleotides are TGTGCCAGCAGCTTAGTCAGGGTGGACACCGGGGAGCTGTTTTTT. The whole variable domain, remainder taken from reference TRBV7-9 and TRBJ2-2, is DTGVSQNPRHKITKRGQNVTFRCDPISEHNRLYWYRQTLGQGPEFLTYFQNEAQLEKSRLLSDRFSAERPKGSFSTLEIQRTEQGDSAMYLCASSLVRVDTGELFFGEGSRLTVL.

The V and J genes are TRBV11-3 and TRBJ1-1; D remains unclear. The CDR3 has 15 residues. Trimming left V 0 bases short and J 4 bases short, with 12 bases between. Per germline, CDR1 SGHNT and CDR2 YENEEA. CDR3 sequence reads: CASSLEGRGITEAFF. In DNA, the CDR3 is TGTGCCAGCAGCTTAGAGGGTCGGGGAATCACTGAAGCTTTCTTT. Full variable domain (remainder filled in from reference TRBV11-3 and TRBJ1-1): EAGVVQSPRYKIIEKKQPVAFWCNPISGHNTLYWYLQNLGQGPELLIRYENEEAVDDSQLPKDRFSAERLKGVDSTLKIQPAELGDSAVYLCASSLEGRGITEAFFGQGTRLTVV.

CDR3 in amino acids: CASSQSQGFREPQHF. DNA of the CDR3: TGTGCCAGCAGCCAATCTCAGGGTTTTAGAGAGCCCCAGCATTTT. The rearrangement links TRBV7-2 to TRBJ1-5; the D gene is possibly TRBD1 (5 bases). The germline CDR1 and CDR2 sequences are SGHTA and FQGNSA. CDR3 length equals 15 residues. With 5 bases removed from V and 8 bases from J, the gap between germline ends came to 19 bases.

The chain has TRBV10-1 and TRBJ1-6; 7 bases fit TRBD1. Germline V gene data show CDR1 as WNHNN and CDR2 as SYGVQD (reference sequence). CDR3 length: 13 residues. J was trimmed by 7 bases and V by 6 bases; bases with no gene match: 3. The CDR3 DNA reads as TGCGCCAGCAGCGGACAGGTGAATTCACCCCTCCACTTT. It encodes CASSGQVNSPLHF.

The V and J genes are TRBV7-9 and TRBJ2-1; D is unresolved. Germline CDR1 reads SEHNR; CDR2 reads FQNEAQ (reference sequence). The CDR3 totals 13 residues. Trimming shortened V by 2 bases and J by 8 bases, and 10 bases separated the two germline ends. CDR3 in amino acids: CASSLPLVHEQFF. CDR3 coding DNA: TGTGCCAGCAGCTTACCCCTAGTCCATGAGCAGTTCTTC.

Concerning this clone: One junction end does not reproduce the germline sequence, and a read error may be involved. The rearrangement uses TRBV12-3 or TRBV12-4 and TRBJ2-3, with 9 positions matching TRBD1. There are 11 residues in the CDR3. The CDR3 DNA follows: TGTGCCAGCAGTAGTGACAGGGGGAGGTGTTTT. This codes for CASSSDRGRCF.

The rearrangement joins TRBV5-1 to TRBJ1-1, with TRBD1 as a possible D gene (5 bases). Germline V gene data show CDR1 as SGHRS and CDR2 as YFSETQ. The CDR3 is 14 amino acids. Trimming removed 0 bases from V and 6 bases from J, with 12 bases in between. The CDR3 DNA sequence: TGCGCCAGCAGCTTGGATCTGGGCAGGGCTGAAGCTTTCTTT. It is translated as CASSLDLGRAEAFF.

The chain joins TRBV4-3 to TRBJ2-2; 8 positions agree with TRBD1. Germline-derived CDR1 and CDR2 are LGHNA and YSLEER. V lost 5 bases to trimming and J lost 6 bases; unmatched junction nucleotides: 11. This CDR3 is built from 16 residues. The CDR3 loop reads CASSSPGQVSSGELFF. CDR3 in DNA: TGCGCCAGCAGCTCTCCGGGACAGGTTTCTTCCGGGGAGCTGTTTTTT.

The chain combines TRBV6-5 with TRBJ1-2; 7 bases map to TRBD1. Germline V gene lookup returns CDR1 MNHEY and CDR2 SVGAGI. This CDR3 region has 14 residues. The J segment lost 4 bases and the V segment lost 2 bases, leaving 4 bases of the junction unmatched. The CDR3 spells CASSYGDRPYGYTF. CDR3 sequence (DNA): TGTGCCAGCAGTTACGGGGACAGACCCTATGGCTACACCTTC.

This chain links TRBV7-2 with TRBJ1-2; D is uncertain. Deletions cut 6 bases from V and 5 bases from J, with 16 bases between. Germline-derived CDR1 and CDR2 are SGHTA and FQGNSA. CDR3 length equals 14 residues. The chain's CDR3 is CASSSGRTSYGYTF. CDR3 sequence (DNA): TGTGCCAGCAGTAGTGGTAGAACTTCGTATGGCTACACCTTC.

This chain links TRBV6-2 or TRBV6-3 with TRBJ2-2; D gene unclear. The V gene's germline CDR1 is MNHEY and CDR2 SVGEGT. Between the trimmed V and J ends, which lost 2 bases and 2 bases, there was a span of 9 bases. The CDR3 sequence is 15 residues long. CDR3: CASSYQLVNTGELFF. In nucleotides, the CDR3 is TGTGCCAGCAGTTACCAGTTGGTAAACACCGGGGAGCTGTTTTTT.

The CDR3 nucleotides are TGTGCCAGCAGTAAGGGGATTGAGCAGTTCTTC. Encoded protein: CASSKGIEQFF. This chain connects TRBV27 to TRBJ2-1; perhaps TRBD1 as D (5 bases). Trimming removed 5 bases at V and 9 bases at J, with 8 bases between. The germline V gene has CDR1 MNHEY and CDR2 SMNVEV (reference sequence). The CDR3 runs to 11 residues.

This clone turned up a few times. The rearrangement joins TRBV5-6 to TRBJ2-2; 7 bases match TRBD1. J gave up 2 bases and V 5 bases, and 9 bases lay outside the gene matches. CDR1 and CDR2 (germline): SGHDT, YYEEEE. The CDR3 runs to 16 residues. Written as DNA, the CDR3 is TGTGCCAGCAGACGATGGGACAGACAAAACACCGGGGAGCTGTTTTTT. Its translation is CASRRWDRQNTGELFF. Combining the CDR3 with reference TRBV5-6 and TRBJ2-2 gives the whole variable domain DAGVTQSPTHLIKTRGQQVTLRCSPKSGHDTVSWYQQALGQGPQFIFQYYEEEERQRGNFPDRFSGHQFPNYSSELNVNALLLGDSALYLCASRRWDRQNTGELFFGEGSRLTVL.

The V and J genes are TRBV15 and TRBJ2-2; 11 nucleotides line up with TRBD2. V lost 1 base to trimming and J lost 7 bases; unmatched junction nucleotides: 8. Per germline, CDR1 LNHNV and CDR2 YYDKDF (reference sequence). This CDR3 is built from 17 residues. The CDR3 here is CATSRGVAGGRDGELFF. CDR3 nucleotide sequence: TGTGCCACCAGCAGAGGGGTAGCGGGGGGGCGTGACGGGGAGCTGTTTTTT.

The V and J genes are TRBV27 and TRBJ1-4, with TRBD1 as a possible D gene (6 bases). Germline V lookup: CDR1 MNHEY, CDR2 SMNVEV (reference sequence). The V gene lost 7 bases and the J gene lost 8 bases, with 17 bases spanning the gap. The CDR3 has 14 amino acids. The CDR3 here is CASTAGGGGEKLFF. CDR3 DNA: TGTGCCAGCACCGCGGGAGGGGGGGGAGAAAAACTGTTTTTT.

This rearrangement joins TRBV27 to TRBJ1-1; TRBD1 might be the D (5 bases). In germline, CDR1 is MNHEY, CDR2 SMNVEV (reference sequence). CDR3 length: 16 amino acids. V lost 4 bases and J 1 base, leaving 16 bases between the germline ends. The CDR3, as DNA: TGTGCCAGCAGTTATCAAGGCAGGGTTTCGAACACTGAAGCTTTCTTT. This translates into CASSYQGRVSNTEAFF.

This chain connects TRBV10-2 to TRBJ1-1; TRBD1 is a possible D gene (5 bases). Trimming shortened V by 6 bases and J by 8 bases, and 10 bases separated the two germline ends. This CDR3 has 11 amino acids. CDR1 and CDR2 from the germline V gene are WSHSY and SAAADI. The CDR3 DNA is TGCGCCAGCAGCCAAGGGGCCGAAGCTTTCTTT. It encodes CASSQGAEAFF.

The chain combines TRBV19 with TRBJ1-4, with 9 bases fitting TRBD1. The V and J ends lost 6 bases and 3 bases, in that order; junction bases with no gene match: 5. CDR1 LNHDA and CDR2 SQIVND come from the germline V gene (reference sequence). This CDR3 is built from 15 residues. The DNA of the CDR3 is TGTGCCAGTAGATCACAGGGGGCAGCTAATGAAAAACTGTTTTTT. This gives the protein CASRSQGAANEKLFF. Full variable domain (rest looked up from reference TRBV19 and TRBJ1-4): DGGITQSPKYLFRKEGQNVTLSCEQNLNHDAMYWYRQDPGQGLRLIYYSQIVNDFQKGDIAEGYSVSREKKESFPLTVTSAQKNPTAFYLCASRSQGAANEKLFFGSGTQLSVL.

J is TRBJ1-3 and V is TRBV10-2, with D possibly TRBD1 on 5 matching bases. Between the trimmed V and J ends, which lost 6 bases and 0 bases, there was a span of 12 bases. The germline V gene has CDR1 WSHSY and CDR2 SAAADI. The CDR3 consists of 15 residues. The CDR3 reads CASSGGASSGNTIYF. Written as DNA, the CDR3 is TGCGCCAGCAGCGGTGGGGCGAGCTCTGGAAACACCATATATTTT.

The chain is built from TRBV7-3 and TRBJ2-7; 8 bases agree with TRBD2. The CDR3 loop spans 14 amino acids. The V and J ends lost 5 bases and 5 bases, in that order; junction bases with no gene match: 8. The germline V gene has CDR1 SGHTA and CDR2 FQGTGA. The CDR3 loop is CASSQSGGADEQYF. The CDR3 region has the DNA TGTGCCAGCAGCCAATCCGGGGGGGCGGACGAGCAGTACTTC.

This chain joins TRBV24-1 and TRBJ2-3, with D unresolved. The CDR3 covers 14 residues. The germline V and J ends were trimmed by 4 bases and 4 bases, with 11 bases remaining between them. The germline V gene has CDR1 KGHDR and CDR2 SFDVKD. The CDR3 coding sequence is TGTGCCACCAGTGAGTTGCCTTCCGCAGATACGCAGTATTTT. It translates to CATSELPSADTQYF.